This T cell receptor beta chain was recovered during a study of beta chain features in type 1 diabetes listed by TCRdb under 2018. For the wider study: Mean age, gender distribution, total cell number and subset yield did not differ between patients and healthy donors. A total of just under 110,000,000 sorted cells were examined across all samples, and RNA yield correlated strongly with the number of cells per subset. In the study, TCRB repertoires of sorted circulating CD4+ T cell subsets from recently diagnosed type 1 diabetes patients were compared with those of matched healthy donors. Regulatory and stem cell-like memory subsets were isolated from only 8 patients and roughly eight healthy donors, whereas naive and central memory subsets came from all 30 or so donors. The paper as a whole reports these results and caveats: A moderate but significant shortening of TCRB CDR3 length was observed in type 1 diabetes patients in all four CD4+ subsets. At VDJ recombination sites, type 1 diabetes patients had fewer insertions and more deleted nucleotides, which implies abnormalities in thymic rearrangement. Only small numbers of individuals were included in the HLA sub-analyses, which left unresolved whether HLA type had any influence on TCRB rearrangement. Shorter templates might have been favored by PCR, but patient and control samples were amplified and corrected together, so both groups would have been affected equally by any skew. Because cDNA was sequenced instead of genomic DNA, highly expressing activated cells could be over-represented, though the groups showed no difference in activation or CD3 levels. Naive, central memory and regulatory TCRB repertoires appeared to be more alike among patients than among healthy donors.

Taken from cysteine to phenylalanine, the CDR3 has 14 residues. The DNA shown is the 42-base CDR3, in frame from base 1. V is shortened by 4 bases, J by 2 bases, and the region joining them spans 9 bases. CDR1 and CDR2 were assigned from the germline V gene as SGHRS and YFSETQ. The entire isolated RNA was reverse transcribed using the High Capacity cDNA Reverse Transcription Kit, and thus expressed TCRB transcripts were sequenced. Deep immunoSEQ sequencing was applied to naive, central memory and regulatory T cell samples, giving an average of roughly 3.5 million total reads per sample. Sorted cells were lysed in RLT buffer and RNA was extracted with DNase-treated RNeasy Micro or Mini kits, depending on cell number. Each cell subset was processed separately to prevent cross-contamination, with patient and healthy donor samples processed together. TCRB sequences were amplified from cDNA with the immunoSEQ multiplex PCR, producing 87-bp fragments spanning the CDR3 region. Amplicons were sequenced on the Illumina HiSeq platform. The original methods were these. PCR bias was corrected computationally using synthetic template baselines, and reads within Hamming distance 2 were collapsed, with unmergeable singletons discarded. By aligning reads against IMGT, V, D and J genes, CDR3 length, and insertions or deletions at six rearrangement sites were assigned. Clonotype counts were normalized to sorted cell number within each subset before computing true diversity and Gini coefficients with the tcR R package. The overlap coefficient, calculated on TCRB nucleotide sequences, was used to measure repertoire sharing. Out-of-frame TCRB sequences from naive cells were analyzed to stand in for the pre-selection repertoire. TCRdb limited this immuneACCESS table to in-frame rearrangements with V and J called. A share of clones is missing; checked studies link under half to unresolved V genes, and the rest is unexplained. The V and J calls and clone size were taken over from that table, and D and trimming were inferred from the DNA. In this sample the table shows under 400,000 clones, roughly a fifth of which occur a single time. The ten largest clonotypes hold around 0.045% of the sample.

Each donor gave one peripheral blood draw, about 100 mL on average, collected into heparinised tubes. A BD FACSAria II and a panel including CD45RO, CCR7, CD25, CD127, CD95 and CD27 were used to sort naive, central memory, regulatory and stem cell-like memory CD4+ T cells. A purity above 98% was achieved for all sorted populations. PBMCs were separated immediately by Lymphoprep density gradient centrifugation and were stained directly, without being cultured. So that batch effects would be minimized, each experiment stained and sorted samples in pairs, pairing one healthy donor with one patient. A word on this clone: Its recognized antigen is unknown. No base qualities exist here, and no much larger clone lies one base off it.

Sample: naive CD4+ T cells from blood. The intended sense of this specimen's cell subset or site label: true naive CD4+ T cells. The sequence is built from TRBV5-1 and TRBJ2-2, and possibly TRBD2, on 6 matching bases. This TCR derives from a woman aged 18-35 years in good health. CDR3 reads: CASSIGTNTGELFF. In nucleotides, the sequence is TGCGCCAGCAGCATAGGGACTAACACCGGGGAGCTGTTTTTT.